The 25 T cell receptor beta chains listed next were all sequenced from one sample in a study of control samples from healthy donors and cancer patients. Here immunoSEQ multiplex PCR was the method, and the copy in TCRdb shows in-frame clones only, minus some. Of about 89,000 clones in the sample, about 85% were seen once. Sequencing used blood. These receptors originate from a woman in her 40s in good health.

J is TRBJ2-1 and V is TRBV9; 8 bases line up with TRBD1. V lost 2 bases, J lost 9 bases, and 10 bases stayed unmatched. The germline V gene encodes CDR1 SGDLS and CDR2 YYNGEE. The CDR3 sequence is 15 residues long. CDR3 sequence (DNA): TGTGCCAGCAGCGTCAGTAGACAGGGGTGGGGTGAGCAGTTCTTC. This sequence encodes CASSVSRQGWGEQFF. The whole variable domain, filled in from reference TRBV9 and TRBJ2-1, reads DSGVTQTPKHLITATGQRVTLRCSPRSGDLSVYWYQQSLDQGLQFLIQYYNGEERAKGNILERFSAQQFPDLHSELNLSSLELGDSALYFCASSVSRQGWGEQFFGPGTRLTVL.

With respect to this clone: The junction differs from germline at one of its ends, possibly a read error. The V gene is TRBV18, the J gene TRBJ1-1; the D gene is possibly TRBD1 (5 bases). The CDR3 contains 13 residues. CDR1 is KGHSH and CDR2 is LQKENI in the germline V gene. CDR3 region: CASSPGGNSEAFF. CDR3 bases: TGTGCCAGCTCACCAGGGGGAAACAGTGAAGCTTTCTTT. Full variable domain (missing parts from reference TRBV18 and TRBJ1-1): NAGVMQNPRHLVRRRGQEARLRCSPMKGHSHVYWYRQLPEEGLKFMVYLQKENIIDESGMPKERFSAEFPKEGPSILRIQQVVRGDSAAYFCASSPGGNSEAFFGQGTRLTVV.

In its sample, this clone was seen a few times. The chain couples TRBV29-1 to TRBJ1-1; D is unresolved. Germline V CDR1 and CDR2: SQVTM, ANQGSEA. CDR3 length equals 13 residues. V dropped 6 bases and J dropped 4 bases, with 15 bases sitting between them. CDR3 nucleotides: TGCAGCGTGAGGACTTCCGGGCCCACTGAAGCTTTCTTT. The encoded protein is CSVRTSGPTEAFF.

As DNA, the CDR3 is TGTGCCAGCCGCGACGGGACAGGGAATGAAAAACTGTTTTTT. Amino acid sequence: CASRDGTGNEKLFF. The chain has TRBV2 and TRBJ1-4, with 9 bases matching TRBD1. CDR1 and CDR2 from the germline V gene are SNHLY and FYNNEI. CDR3 length: 14 amino acids. V lost 8 bases and J lost 5; bases outside the gene matches: 6.

The chain carries TRBV7-9 and TRBJ1-1; D is unresolved. V was pared by 3 bases and J by 8 bases, with 7 bases between. Germline V CDR1 and CDR2: SEHNR, FQNEAQ (reference sequence). This CDR3 is 11 amino acids long. CDR3 residues: CASSFGSEAFF. DNA for the CDR3: TGTGCCAGCAGCTTTGGGTCAGAAGCTTTCTTT.

The chain combines TRBV5-5 with TRBJ2-7, with D possibly being TRBD2 (6 bases). The CDR3 sequence is 13 residues long. Germline V gives CDR1 SGHKS, CDR2 YYEKEE (reference sequence). Trimming took 0 bases from V and 6 from J, leaving 10 bases between them. The chain's CDR3 is CASSLEWGLEQYF. The CDR3 DNA is TGTGCCAGCAGCTTGGAATGGGGACTCGAGCAGTACTTC.

This chain connects TRBV13 to TRBJ2-7, with D perhaps TRBD1 (6 bases). CDR1 is PRHDT and CDR2 is FYEKMQ in the germline V gene (reference sequence). This CDR3 is built from 13 residues. Between the trimmed V and J ends, which lost 8 bases and 3 bases, there was a span of 14 bases. In DNA form, the CDR3 reads TGTGCCAGCGCAAGGACAGACTTCTACGAGCAGTACTTC. It specifies CASARTDFYEQYF.

The table lists this clone with a few counts. The chain couples TRBV6-2 or TRBV6-3 to TRBJ2-1; 11 bases map to TRBD1. Trimming at V came to 5 bases and at J to 6 bases, leaving 6 bases not matched to a gene. Germline CDR1 and CDR2: MNHEY and SVGEGT. The CDR3 length is 15 residues. The CDR3 sequence: CASSLMGQGGNEQFF. As DNA, the CDR3 is TGTGCCAGCAGTCTGATGGGACAGGGGGGCAATGAGCAGTTCTTC.

The chain joins TRBV6-6 to TRBJ2-3, with 9 bases lining up with TRBD2. Looked up from germline, CDR1 is MNHNY and CDR2 is SVGAGI (reference sequence). The CDR3 loop spans 14 amino acids. With 6 bases clipped from V and 4 bases from J, the junction kept 5 bases outside the gene matches. The CDR3 region has the DNA TGTGCCAGCAGACCGGGACTAGCCGCAGATACGCAGTATTTT. It is translated as CASRPGLAADTQYF.

The chain employs TRBV6-1 and TRBJ2-3; D is undetermined. Germline V gives CDR1 MNHNS, CDR2 SASEGT. The CDR3 sequence is 16 residues long. Trimming left V 0 bases short and J 2 bases short, with 12 bases between. DNA for the CDR3: TGTGCCAGCAGTGAAGCCCCCACAAGCTTCACAGATACGCAGTATTTT. Its protein product is CASSEAPTSFTDTQYF.

J is TRBJ1-5 and V is TRBV18, with D uncertain. CDR3 length equals 13 residues. V was pared by 3 bases and J by 7 bases, with 10 bases between. Germline V gives CDR1 KGHSH, CDR2 LQKENI. CDR3 in DNA: TGTGCCAGCTCACCCTCACAAGGCCAGCCCCAGCATTTT. As protein: CASSPSQGQPQHF.

The CDR3 spells CASSPLGPQETQYF. The CDR3 DNA is TGTGCCAGCTCACCACTAGGGCCCCAAGAGACCCAGTACTTC. The chain combines TRBV18 with TRBJ2-5, with D unclear. The germline V and J ends were trimmed by 1 base and 1 base, with 7 bases remaining between them. The CDR3 consists of 14 residues. The V gene's germline CDR1 is KGHSH and CDR2 LQKENI.

The chain links TRBV3-1 (or the pseudogene TRBV3-2) to TRBJ2-5, with D hard to call. CDR3 length equals 15 residues. Germline CDR1 is LGHDT and CDR2 is YNNKEL (reference sequence). V lost 2 bases, J lost 5 bases, and 15 bases lay in between. The CDR3 region is CASSQYGWLGETQYF. DNA for the CDR3: TGTGCCAGCAGCCAATATGGGTGGTTAGGGGAGACCCAGTACTTC.

V is TRBV18 and J is TRBJ2-7; D is ambiguous. With 3 bases removed from V and 1 base from J, the gap between germline ends came to 13 bases. The germline V gene has CDR1 KGHSH and CDR2 LQKENI. The CDR3 has 15 residues. The CDR3 DNA reads as TGTGCCAGCTCACCGGATTGGGTAGGGTCCTACGAGCAGTACTTC. Residues: CASSPDWVGSYEQYF.

The chain links TRBV4-1 to TRBJ1-2, with 7 bases identical to TRBD1. CDR3 length: 15 amino acids. Germline lookup yields CDR1 MGHRA and CDR2 YSYEKL. V trimming: 1 base; J trimming: 3 bases; junction bases outside the gene matches: 5. For the CDR3, the DNA is TGCGCCAGCAGCCAAGGGGGAGGACAGGACTATGGCTACACCTTC. It encodes CASSQGGGQDYGYTF.

J is TRBJ1-1 and V is TRBV6-1, with 8 bases aligning to TRBD1. From germline, CDR1 is MNHNS and CDR2 SASEGT. Trimming cost V 1 base and J 2 bases; bases outside gene matches: 6. The CDR3 spans 16 residues. In nucleotides, the CDR3 is TGTGCCAGCAGTGAAGGGGACAGGAGATTTAACACTGAAGCTTTCTTT. As protein: CASSEGDRRFNTEAFF.

The V gene is TRBV7-2, the J gene TRBJ2-3, with D tentatively TRBD1 or TRBD2 (6 bases each). Germline loops: CDR1 SGHTA, CDR2 FQGNSA. This CDR3 comprises 18 residues. The germline V and J ends were trimmed by 6 bases and 0 bases, with 22 bases remaining between them. The chain's CDR3 is CASSLMGSWGASTDTQYF. CDR3 coding DNA: TGTGCCAGCAGTCTCATGGGAAGTTGGGGGGCTAGCACAGATACGCAGTATTTT.

Only one count was recorded for this clone. V usage is TRBV14 and J usage is TRBJ2-7; D remains ambiguous. Trimming cost V 1 base and J 5 bases, with 12 bases left between them. CDR3 size: 14 residues. Germline V gene lookup returns CDR1 SGHDN and CDR2 FVKESK. The CDR3 coding sequence is TGTGCCAGCAGCCAAGGACCGGGCCGCCACGAGCAGTACTTC. Translation: CASSQGPGRHEQYF. Together with reference TRBV14 and TRBJ2-7, the CDR3 gives the full variable domain: EAGVTQFPSHSVIEKGQTVTLRCDPISGHDNLYWYRRVMGKEIKFLLHFVKESKQDESGMPNNRFLAERTGGTYSTLKVQPAELEDSGVYFCASSQGPGRHEQYFGPGTRLTVT.

This chain connects TRBV5-1 to TRBJ1-6; 8 bases are a match to TRBD1. Per germline, CDR1 SGHRS and CDR2 YFSETQ. The CDR3 loop spans 16 amino acids. After removal of 4 bases from V and 7 bases from J, the junction contained 10 bases not matched to a gene. As DNA, the CDR3 is TGCGCCAGCAGCCTAGGACAGGGTGCCCAAAATTCACCCCTCCACTTT. Amino acid sequence: CASSLGQGAQNSPLHF.

This sequence joins TRBV14 and TRBJ1-1; D gene ambiguous. The V end was cut by 2 bases, the J end by 4 bases, with 8 bases between. CDR1 is SGHDN and CDR2 is FVKESK in the germline V gene. This CDR3 has 13 residues. The CDR3 reads CASSQHQGTEAFF. Written as DNA, the CDR3 is TGTGCCAGCAGCCAACATCAAGGCACTGAAGCTTTCTTT.

J is TRBJ1-2 and V is TRBV6-5; tentatively, D is TRBD1 (5 bases). The CDR3 has 13 amino acids. Germline V lookup: CDR1 MNHEY, CDR2 SVGAGI. Trimming shortened V by 6 bases and J by 4 bases, and 12 bases separated the two germline ends. The CDR3 sequence is CASSRGHPYGYTF. The CDR3 bases are TGTGCCAGCAGCCGAGGACACCCCTATGGCTACACCTTC.

This chain links TRBV7-2 with TRBJ2-2; D possibly corresponds to TRBD1 (5 bases). The CDR3 is made up of 15 amino acids. CDR1 and CDR2 from the germline V gene are SGHTA and FQGNSA. Trimming shortened V by 3 bases and J by 3 bases, and 11 bases separated the two germline ends. The chain's CDR3 is CASSLLGADTGELFF. DNA for the CDR3: TGTGCCAGCAGCTTGTTAGGGGCCGACACCGGGGAGCTGTTTTTT.

The CDR3 region is CSVRDRINNEQFF. The CDR3 nucleotides are TGCAGCGTAAGGGACAGGATAAACAATGAGCAGTTCTTC. The J gene is TRBJ2-1, the V gene TRBV29-1; TRBD1 agrees at 8 bases. Germline CDR1 is SQVTM and CDR2 is ANQGSEA. The length of the CDR3 is 13 residues. The J segment lost 5 bases and the V segment lost 6 bases, leaving 6 bases of the junction unmatched.

The chain employs TRBV29-1 and TRBJ2-3; D possibly uses TRBD1 or TRBD2 (5 bases each). The CDR3 has 14 residues. Per the germline V gene, CDR1 is SQVTM and CDR2 is ANQGSEA. V lost 6 bases, J lost 3 bases, and 16 bases lay in between. The CDR3 DNA reads as TGCAGCGTCAACCCGCACGAGGGGACAGATACGCAGTATTTT. It encodes CSVNPHEGTDTQYF.

The gene calls are TRBV4-1 and TRBJ1-1, with D possibly matching TRBD1 (5 bases). Germline values: CDR1 MGHRA, CDR2 YSYEKL. This CDR3 region has 14 residues. Trimming took 4 bases from V and 1 from J, leaving 10 bases between them. In DNA, the CDR3 is TGCGCCAGCAGCCGGGCGGGGCGGAACACTGAAGCTTTCTTT. Amino acids: CASSRAGRNTEAFF.